Below, 21 T cell receptor beta chains from the same sample are listed, as sequenced in a study of regulatory T cells in long-lasting Graves disease. Arm-PCR of CDR3 regions and iRepertoire HTBI primers were used to build TCR beta libraries. TCRdb re-called the multiplex PCR reads through MiXCR, storing one row per CDR3 protein. The table includes fewer than 650,000 distinct CDR3 sequences, 16% detected once. Indicated time point: newly diagnosed GD, antithyroid drugs for less than 3 months. TCR sequences were obtained from RNA taken from PBMCs. A further study also used this sample, focusing on T cells in Graves' hyperthyroidism and ophthalmopathy.

The sample here was peripheral blood mononuclear cells (PBMCs), taken at new diagnosis, from a patient treated with antithyroid drugs. Source of these receptors: a woman aged 30 to 39 with Graves disease.

This clonotype was recorded at least ten times. V gene TRBV7-9 combines with J gene TRBJ1-1; D is unresolved. Germline assignment: CDR1 SEHNR and CDR2 FQNEAQ (reference sequence). The CDR3 totals 14 residues. V dropped 3 bases and J dropped 3 bases, with 11 bases sitting between them. CDR3 DNA: TGTGCCAGCAGCTTGGTGACACCCGACACTGAAGCTTTCTTT. Its protein is CASSLVTPDTEAFF. Supplemented by reference TRBV7-9 and TRBJ1-1, the full variable domain reads DTGVSQNPRHKITKRGQNVTFRCDPISEHNRLYWYRQTLGQGPEFLTYFQNEAQLEKSRLLSDRFSAERPKGSFSTLEIQRTEQGDSAMYLCASSLVTPDTEAFFGQGTRLTVV.

The chain couples TRBV5-5 to TRBJ1-2; 9 bases are shared with TRBD1. Germline V gives CDR1 SGHKS, CDR2 YYEKEE (reference sequence). This CDR3 has 13 amino acids. V was clipped by 3 bases and J by 8 bases; unmatched bases: 5. This CDR3 reads CASSSGQGNGYTF. The DNA of the CDR3 is TGTGCCAGCAGCTCGGGACAGGGCAACGGCTACACCTTC.

This sequence joins TRBV7-9 and TRBJ1-1; no clear D. V dropped 3 bases and J dropped 6 bases, with 5 bases sitting between them. Germline loops: CDR1 SEHNR, CDR2 FQNEAQ (reference sequence). The CDR3 contains 11 residues. DNA of the CDR3: TGTGCCAGCAGCTTTATATCTGAAGCTTTCTTT. Protein product: CASSFISEAFF. The full variable domain, its missing parts supplied by reference TRBV7-9 and TRBJ1-1, is DTGVSQNPRHKITKRGQNVTFRCDPISEHNRLYWYRQTLGQGPEFLTYFQNEAQLEKSRLLSDRFSAERPKGSFSTLEIQRTEQGDSAMYLCASSFISEAFFGQGTRLTVV.

In this sample, this clonotype turned up a few times. This chain links TRBV29-1 with TRBJ2-3; 8 bases line up with TRBD2. Germline CDR1 reads SQVTM; CDR2 reads ANQGSEA. This CDR3 contains 15 residues. With V trimmed by 6 bases and J by 4 bases, 12 bases remained unmatched. The CDR3 DNA follows: TGCAGCGTCGTCGGACTAGCCGAAGGAGCAGATACGCAGTATTTT. It yields the protein CSVVGLAEGADTQYF.

This clonotype turned up a few times. This sequence joins TRBV20-1 and TRBJ2-1, with no clear D. Germline V lookup: CDR1 DFQATT, CDR2 SNEGSKA (reference sequence). The CDR3 totals 14 residues. Trimming cost V 3 bases and J 5 bases, with 14 bases left between them. CDR3 bases: TGCAGTGCTAGCCGAGCGCCAACTGACAATGAGCAGTTCTTC. Protein sequence: CSASRAPTDNEQFF.

This clonotype was recorded many times. J is TRBJ1-2 and V is TRBV28, with 9 nucleotides matching TRBD1. The CDR3 loop spans 13 amino acids. The germline V gene has CDR1 MDHEN and CDR2 SYDVKM. Unmatched junction bases numbered 3, after V lost 3 bases and J lost 7 bases. DNA for the CDR3: TGTGCCAGCAGTTTGGGGACAGGGCTTGGCTACACCTTC. Translating it yields CASSLGTGLGYTF.

Concerning this clonotype itself: It may be a read error: a sequence one base away is much more abundant. V usage is TRBV7-9 and J usage is TRBJ2-1, with D possibly being TRBD1 (6 bases). The V gene's germline CDR1 is SEHNR and CDR2 FQNEAQ (reference sequence). The length of the CDR3 is 16 residues. In nucleotides, the CDR3 is TGTACCAGCAACCTCGCCCAGGGGTCGACCTACAATGAGCAGTTCTTC. Protein product: CTSNLAQGSTYNEQFF. Drawing the rest from reference TRBV7-9 and TRBJ2-1, the complete variable domain is DTGVSQNPRHKITKRGQNVTFRCDPISEHNRLYWYRQTLGQGPEFLTYFQNEAQLEKSRLLSDRFSAERPKGSFSTLEIQRTEQGDSAMYLCTSNLAQGSTYNEQFFGPGTRLTVL.

This clonotype turned up a few times. This could be a read error, since a much larger clone is one nucleotide away. CDR3 in amino acids: CTSATGGNEKLFF. CDR3 sequence (DNA): TGTACCAGCGCGACAGGGGGTAATGAAAAACTGTTTTTT. This chain joins TRBV15 and TRBJ1-4, with 9 bases aligning to TRBD1. This CDR3 contains 13 residues. Per germline, CDR1 LNHNV and CDR2 YYDKDF (reference sequence).

This clonotype was observed a few times. This chain uses TRBV18 with TRBJ2-7; TRBD2 might be the D (5 bases). Germline V lookup: CDR1 KGHSH, CDR2 LQKENI. This CDR3 has 14 residues. Trimming removed 3 bases from V and 2 bases from J, with 11 bases in between. The CDR3 protein is CASSPRRSTYEQYF. The CDR3 DNA sequence: TGTGCCAGCTCACCGAGGAGGTCCACCTACGAGCAGTACTTC.

This clonotype has a handful of counts. The DNA of the CDR3 is TGTGCCAGCAGCCAAGAGCGGGGGAGCTCCTACAATGAGCAGTTCTTC. Encoded protein: CASSQERGSSYNEQFF. The chain recombines TRBV4-2 with TRBJ2-1, with TRBD2 matching over 7 bases. The V segment lost 0 bases and the J segment 0 bases; nucleotides outside the gene matches: 2. The CDR3 extends over 16 amino acids. Germline lookup yields CDR1 LGHNA and CDR2 YNFKEQ.

Ten or more counts support this clonotype. The rearrangement links TRBV20-1 to TRBJ2-3; D possibly corresponds to TRBD2 (7 bases). The CDR3 has 14 amino acids. Germline CDR1 is DFQATT and CDR2 is SNEGSKA (reference sequence). This chain's CDR3 is CGISGGVSTDTQYF. As DNA, the CDR3 is TGCGGTATATCGGGGGGCGTAAGCACAGATACGCAGTATTTT.

This clonotype was observed a few times. The CDR3 protein is CASTVLRANTGELFF. In DNA form, the CDR3 reads TGTGCCAGTACCGTCCTACGGGCGAACACCGGGGAGCTGTTTTTT. This chain uses TRBV19 with TRBJ2-2; D is unclear. Trimming left V 7 bases short and J 0 bases short, with 12 bases between. Germline V gene data show CDR1 as LNHDA and CDR2 as SQIVND (reference sequence). The CDR3 runs 15 residues.

The chain joins TRBV4-1 to TRBJ2-1; possible D gene TRBD2, 6 bases. Germline loops: CDR1 MGHRA, CDR2 YSYEKL. This CDR3 spans 17 amino acids. V dropped 6 bases and J dropped 4 bases, with 22 bases sitting between them. The CDR3: CASSPGRRGARYNEQFF. The CDR3 nucleotides read TGCGCCAGCAGTCCAGGTCGGAGGGGCGCCCGATACAATGAGCAGTTCTTC.

This clonotype was seen ten or more times. V and J are TRBV7-2 and TRBJ2-7; D is unresolved. CDR1 SGHTA and CDR2 FQGNSA come from the germline V gene. The CDR3 consists of 12 residues. V was clipped by 5 bases and J by 3 bases, with 8 bases between them. The CDR3 nucleotides read TGTGCCAGCAGCGTCGTAGGCTACGAGCAGTACTTC. Protein product: CASSVVGYEQYF.

This clonotype was seen a few times. V and J are TRBV25-1 and TRBJ1-2, with D maybe TRBD1 (6 bases). The germline gives CDR1 MGHDK, CDR2 SYGVNS. V was trimmed by 5 bases and J by 8 bases, leaving 15 bases between them. The CDR3 consists of 13 residues. This CDR3 reads CASSTGKGWGYTF. CDR3 DNA sequence: TGTGCCAGCAGTACAGGGAAGGGCTGGGGCTACACCTTC.

The rearrangement uses TRBV14 and TRBJ1-1; D is perhaps TRBD1 (5 bases). Germline V gives CDR1 SGHDN, CDR2 FVKESK. With 6 bases removed from V and 3 bases from J, the gap between germline ends came to 11 bases. The CDR3 is 13 residues long. This CDR3 reads CASRPDSYTEAFF. CDR3 nucleotide sequence: TGTGCCAGCAGACCAGACAGCTACACTGAAGCTTTCTTT.

At least ten counts were recorded for this clonotype. CDR3 nucleotide sequence: TGTGCCAGCAGTTTATCCGCGTCCCTCAATCAGCCCCAGCATTTT. It encodes CASSLSASLNQPQHF. The chain couples TRBV12-3 or TRBV12-4 to TRBJ1-5; D call uncertain. The CDR3 has 15 residues. V was trimmed by 2 bases and J by 3 bases, leaving 11 bases between them.

This clonotype was recorded at least ten times. The chain uses TRBV28 and TRBJ1-5; tentative D call: TRBD1 (6 bases). CDR3 length equals 16 residues. Germline CDR1 MDHEN, CDR2 SYDVKM. V was shortened by 6 bases and J by 6 bases, with 21 bases between the two germline ends. The CDR3 region is CASSPLGGPQGQPQHF. The CDR3 DNA sequence: TGTGCCAGCAGCCCTCTTGGAGGTCCACAGGGTCAGCCCCAGCATTTT.

The table lists this clonotype with many counts. This chain links TRBV9 with TRBJ1-2; weak D call: TRBD1 (6 bases). Per germline, CDR1 SGDLS and CDR2 YYNGEE. Trimming took 4 bases from V and 2 from J, leaving 18 bases between them. This CDR3 is 16 amino acids long. The CDR3 spells CASSLGPGHSNYGYTF. Here the CDR3 DNA reads TGTGCCAGCAGCCTCGGACCGGGACACTCCAACTATGGCTACACCTTC.

Note on this clonotype: This may arise from a read error, as a much more abundant clone is one base away. The final CDR3 position lacks the conserved phenylalanine or tryptophan, pointing to a likely read error. The chain uses TRBV7-8 and TRBJ2-7; D is uncertain. Germline V gene sequence: CDR1 SGHVS, CDR2 FQNEAQ. V was trimmed by 1 base and J by 0 bases, leaving 19 bases between them. CDR3 length equals 18 residues. CDR3 DNA: TGTGCCAGCAGCTTAGTTTCGGGTCAGTATGGGATCTCCTACGAGCAGTACCTC. Its protein is CASSLVSGQYGISYEQYL.

This clonotype has only a few counts. The chain links TRBV20-1 to TRBJ2-7, with unresolved D. The CDR3 consists of 13 residues. The V end was cut by 0 bases, the J end by 6 bases, with 12 bases between. Germline assignment: CDR1 DFQATT and CDR2 SNEGSKA (reference sequence). CDR3 in amino acids: CSARDLPHREQYF. The DNA of the CDR3 is TGCAGTGCTAGAGATCTGCCCCATCGCGAGCAGTACTTC.